Below, 24 T cell receptor beta chains from the same sample are listed, as sequenced in a study of early T cells in non-severe SARS-CoV-2 infection. TCRdb used MiXCR to reprocess the 5' RACE reads, holding one entry per CDR3 protein. The sample records some 64,000 distinct CDR3 sequences, less than 14% being singletons. Input material: whole blood. The receptors here all came from an adult who was a healthcare worker with PCR-confirmed SARS-CoV-2 infection or an uninfected control (not recorded which).

At least ten counts were recorded for this clonotype. The rearrangement joins TRBV27 to TRBJ1-2; the D is unclear. The germline CDR1 and CDR2 sequences are MNHEY and SMNVEV (reference sequence). This CDR3 has 15 amino acids. V lost 5 bases and J lost 8, with 21 bases in between. The chain's CDR3 is CASSTSAAPRGGYTF. As DNA, the CDR3 is TGTGCCAGCAGTACCTCCGCTGCTCCCCGAGGGGGCTACACCTTC.

This clonotype was detected ten times or more. The chain carries TRBV7-2 and TRBJ2-7, with D possibly TRBD1 on 6 matching bases. This CDR3 is 16 amino acids long. Trimming pared 0 bases from V and 0 bases from J, leaving 12 bases between. Germline values: CDR1 SGHTA, CDR2 FQGNSA. The CDR3 sequence is CASSLAAGASSYEQYF. The CDR3, as DNA: TGTGCCAGCAGCTTAGCGGCAGGGGCCAGCTCCTACGAGCAGTACTTC.

This clonotype was recorded many times. V gene TRBV5-1 combines with J gene TRBJ2-3; TRBD1 matches 10 bases. Germline CDR1 is SGHRS and CDR2 is YFSETQ. This CDR3 is built from 15 residues. The V gene end was trimmed by 0 bases and the J gene end by 4 bases; junction bases not matched to a gene: 2. The CDR3 loop reads CASSLGDRGADTQYF. CDR3 in DNA: TGCGCCAGCAGCTTGGGGGACAGGGGTGCAGATACGCAGTATTTT.

The gene calls are TRBV9 and TRBJ1-2, with D uncertain. V was pared by 2 bases and J by 2 bases, with 4 bases between. This CDR3 spans 12 amino acids. The V gene's germline CDR1 is SGDLS and CDR2 YYNGEE. This CDR3 is CASSVQNYGYTF. The CDR3 coding sequence is TGTGCCAGCAGCGTCCAAAACTATGGCTACACCTTC.

The table lists this clonotype with a few counts. The chain carries TRBV7-3 and TRBJ2-5; 9 bases align to TRBD1. The V gene's germline CDR1 is SGHTA and CDR2 FQGTGA. Trimming at V came to 1 base and at J to 4 bases, leaving 10 bases not matched to a gene. This CDR3 is 17 amino acids long. The CDR3, as DNA: TGTGCCAGCAGCTTAAATCCCGGGACAGGGAGAGGAGAGACCCAGTACTTC. This sequence encodes CASSLNPGTGRGETQYF.

This clonotype came up many times. This chain connects TRBV7-2 to TRBJ2-3; D remains ambiguous. V was pared by 0 bases and J by 8 bases, with 9 bases between. The CDR3 contains 13 residues. Germline-derived CDR1 and CDR2 are SGHTA and FQGNSA. The CDR3 is CASSLAPGSTQYF. In DNA form, the CDR3 reads TGTGCCAGCAGCTTAGCCCCTGGTAGTACGCAGTATTTT.

This clonotype came up many times. This chain joins TRBV19 and TRBJ1-5; D gene unclear. The V gene's germline CDR1 is LNHDA and CDR2 SQIVND (reference sequence). V lost 8 bases and J lost 0, with 8 bases in between. The CDR3 contains 13 residues. CDR3 in amino acids: CASADNSNQPQHF. CDR3 sequence (DNA): TGTGCCAGTGCAGACAATAGCAATCAGCCCCAGCATTTT.

This clonotype was counted at least ten times. The chain employs TRBV4-1 and TRBJ2-2; weak D call: TRBD1 (6 bases). Germline CDR1 is MGHRA and CDR2 is YSYEKL. This CDR3 region has 20 residues. V lost 4 bases and J lost 0, with 24 bases in between. The CDR3 region has the DNA TGCGCCAGCAGCCCCTCTTCAGGGGCCCCCTATTCCCCGAACACCGGGGAGCTGTTTTTT. This codes for CASSPSSGAPYSPNTGELFF.

This clonotype was detected ten times or more. The chain couples TRBV6-5 to TRBJ1-1; TRBD1 might be the D (5 bases). Germline assignment: CDR1 MNHEY and CDR2 SVGAGI. The germline V and J ends were trimmed by 7 bases and 7 bases, with 13 bases remaining between them. The CDR3 is made up of 12 amino acids. Here the CDR3 reads CASTRGGGEAFF. The DNA for the CDR3 is TGTGCCAGCACACGGGGGGGAGGTGAAGCTTTCTTT.

This chain connects TRBV7-9 to TRBJ2-3; 14 bases line up with TRBD2. V lost 6 bases to trimming and J lost 7 bases; unmatched junction nucleotides: 6. The CDR3 runs to 15 residues. Germline V gene lookup returns CDR1 SEHNR and CDR2 FQNEAQ (reference sequence). The CDR3, as DNA: TGTGCCAGCAGTTCTCGACTAGCGGGGGGGAATACGCAGTATTTT. Amino acid sequence: CASSSRLAGGNTQYF.

This clonotype has only a few counts. V is TRBV4-3 and J is TRBJ2-6, with TRBD2 matching 8 bases. The CDR3 spans 16 residues. With V trimmed by 1 base and J by 1 base, 0 bases remained unmatched. The germline V gene encodes CDR1 LGHNA and CDR2 YSLEER. CDR3 sequence: CASSQGGGSGANVLTF. The CDR3 DNA reads TGCGCCAGCAGCCAAGGCGGGGGGTCTGGGGCCAACGTCCTGACTTTC.

The CDR3 region has the DNA TGCAGCGTTGAGGTTGGGCAGTACTATGGCTACACCTTC. It yields the protein CSVEVGQYYGYTF. The V call is TRBV29-1, the J call TRBJ1-2; D call uncertain. This CDR3 has 13 amino acids. Germline-derived CDR1 and CDR2 are SQVTM and ANQGSEA. Trimming pared 3 bases from V and 3 bases from J, leaving 11 bases between. Complete variable domain (other parts from reference TRBV29-1 and TRBJ1-2): SAVISQKPSRDICQRGTSLTIQCQVDSQVTMMFWYRQQPGQSLTLIATANQGSEATYESGFVIDKFPISRPNLTFSTLTVSNMSPEDSSIYLCSVEVGQYYGYTFGSGTRLTVV.

This clonotype occurred a few times. The rearrangement links TRBV6-4 to TRBJ2-1, with 9 bases aligning to TRBD2. Germline CDR1 and CDR2: MRHNA and SNTAGT. The CDR3 has 14 amino acids. The V and J ends lost 5 bases and 3 bases, in that order; junction bases with no gene match: 2. CDR3 in amino acids: CASSLAGDYNEQFF. The CDR3 DNA reads as TGTGCCAGCAGTTTAGCGGGGGACTACAATGAGCAGTTCTTC.

A few counts support this clonotype. This sequence joins TRBV7-2 and TRBJ1-1; D not resolved. Germline V gene lookup returns CDR1 SGHTA and CDR2 FQGNSA. The CDR3 runs to 15 residues. V was clipped by 0 bases and J by 4 bases, with 12 bases between them. The chain's CDR3 is CASSLARTGVTEAFF. CDR3 coding DNA: TGTGCCAGCAGCTTAGCCCGGACGGGTGTCACTGAAGCTTTCTTT.

This clonotype came up many times. This chain joins TRBV3-1 and TRBJ2-7, with 8 bases identical to TRBD1. The CDR3 extends over 14 amino acids. Germline V gene sequence: CDR1 LGHDT, CDR2 YNNKEL (reference sequence). V shed 1 base, J shed 7 bases, and the junction held 6 bases outside the gene matches. CDR3 loop: CASSQAQGAREQYF. The CDR3 nucleotides read TGTGCCAGCAGCCAAGCTCAGGGGGCGCGGGAGCAGTACTTC.

V usage is TRBV4-3 and J usage is TRBJ2-7; D is unclear. Trimming stripped 3 bases from V and 0 bases from J, with 9 bases between. The CDR3 contains 14 residues. The germline V gene has CDR1 LGHNA and CDR2 YSLEER. Here the CDR3 reads CASSQLKGSYEQYF. The CDR3, as DNA: TGCGCCAGCAGCCAGCTTAAGGGCTCCTACGAGCAGTACTTC.

The V and J genes are TRBV5-1 and TRBJ1-2; D possibly corresponds to TRBD1 (6 bases). CDR3 length: 16 residues. V lost 7 bases and J 0 bases, leaving 19 bases between the germline ends. The germline V gene encodes CDR1 SGHRS and CDR2 YFSETQ. The CDR3 loop is CASRGQDRRANYGYTF. The CDR3 nucleotides are TGCGCCAGCCGCGGGCAGGACAGACGAGCTAACTATGGCTACACCTTC.

This clonotype was seen only a few times. This sequence joins TRBV29-1 and TRBJ1-1; D is unresolved. Deletions cut 4 bases from V and 0 bases from J, with 9 bases between. CDR1 is SQVTM, CDR2 ANQGSEA, per germline. This CDR3 has 13 amino acids. The CDR3 DNA sequence: TGCAGCGTTGTTGTCAGTCTGAACACTGAAGCTTTCTTT. Its protein is CSVVVSLNTEAFF.

This clonotype was seen at least ten times. The J gene is TRBJ2-2, the V gene TRBV11-2; D remains unclear. CDR3 size: 13 residues. V dropped 5 bases and J dropped 4 bases, with 8 bases sitting between them. From germline, CDR1 is SGHAT and CDR2 FQNNGV. CDR3 sequence: CASSHGFTGELFF. The CDR3 DNA reads as TGTGCCAGCAGCCACGGATTCACCGGGGAGCTGTTTTTT. Full variable domain (rest looked up from reference TRBV11-2 and TRBJ2-2): EAGVAQSPRYKIIEKRQSVAFWCNPISGHATLYWYQQILGQGPKLLIQFQNNGVVDDSQLPKDRFSAERLKGVDSTLKIQPAKLEDSAVYLCASSHGFTGELFFGEGSRLTVL.

This clonotype was observed many times. The chain is built from TRBV25-1 and TRBJ1-5; possible D gene TRBD1, 5 bases. Germline values: CDR1 MGHDK, CDR2 SYGVNS. CDR3 length: 13 amino acids. V was trimmed by 6 bases and J by 5 bases, leaving 11 bases between them. CDR3 bases: TGTGCCAGCAGCCAGGGAATCGATCAGCCCCAGCATTTT. It codes for CASSQGIDQPQHF.

There are a few counts of this clonotype. The genes are TRBV3-1 and TRBJ2-7, with D maybe TRBD2 (5 bases). This CDR3 region has 15 residues. Per the germline V gene, CDR1 is LGHDT and CDR2 is YNNKEL (reference sequence). The V end lost 1 base, the J end lost 2 bases, and 12 bases lay between the germline ends. CDR3 region: CASSQVGGRAYEQYF. In DNA form, the CDR3 reads TGTGCCAGCAGCCAAGTCGGAGGAAGAGCCTACGAGCAGTACTTC.

CDR3 loop: CSASIGSYEQYF. The CDR3 DNA reads TGCAGTGCTAGTATCGGATCCTACGAGCAGTACTTC. This rearrangement joins TRBV20-1 to TRBJ2-7; D not resolved. V lost 3 bases and J 1 base, leaving 7 bases between the germline ends. The germline V gene encodes CDR1 DFQATT and CDR2 SNEGSKA (reference sequence). The length of the CDR3 is 12 residues.

The rearrangement links TRBV18 to TRBJ1-2; D unresolved. This CDR3 comprises 14 residues. Trimming cost V 2 bases and J 4 bases, with 11 bases left between them. The germline CDR1 and CDR2 sequences are KGHSH and LQKENI. CDR3 in DNA: TGTGCCAGCTCACCATCCCCTCAGCCCTATGGCTACACCTTC. Translated, it gives CASSPSPQPYGYTF. Combining the CDR3 with reference TRBV18 and TRBJ1-2 gives the whole variable domain NAGVMQNPRHLVRRRGQEARLRCSPMKGHSHVYWYRQLPEEGLKFMVYLQKENIIDESGMPKERFSAEFPKEGPSILRIQQVVRGDSAAYFCASSPSPQPYGYTFGSGTRLTVV.

J is TRBJ1-2 and V is TRBV7-9; no firm D call. V was cut by 3 bases and J by 2 bases, with 10 bases left in between. CDR3 length: 14 residues. Per the germline V gene, CDR1 is SEHNR and CDR2 is FQNEAQ (reference sequence). The CDR3 region is CASSFPVGNYGYTF. In DNA, the CDR3 is TGTGCCAGCAGCTTCCCCGTAGGGAACTATGGCTACACCTTC.